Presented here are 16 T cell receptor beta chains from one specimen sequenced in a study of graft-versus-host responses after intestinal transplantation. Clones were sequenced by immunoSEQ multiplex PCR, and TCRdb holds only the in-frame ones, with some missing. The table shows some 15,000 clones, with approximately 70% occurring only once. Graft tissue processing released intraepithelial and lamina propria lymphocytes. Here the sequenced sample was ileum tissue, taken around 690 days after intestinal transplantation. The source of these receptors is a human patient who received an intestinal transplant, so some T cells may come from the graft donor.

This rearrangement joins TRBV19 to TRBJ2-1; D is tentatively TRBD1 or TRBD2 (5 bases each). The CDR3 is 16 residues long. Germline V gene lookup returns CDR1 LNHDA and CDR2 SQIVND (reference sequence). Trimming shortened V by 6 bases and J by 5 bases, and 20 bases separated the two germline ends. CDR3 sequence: CASSPRARGGHNEQFF. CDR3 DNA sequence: TGTGCCAGTAGCCCGAGGGCAAGGGGCGGCCACAATGAGCAGTTCTTC.

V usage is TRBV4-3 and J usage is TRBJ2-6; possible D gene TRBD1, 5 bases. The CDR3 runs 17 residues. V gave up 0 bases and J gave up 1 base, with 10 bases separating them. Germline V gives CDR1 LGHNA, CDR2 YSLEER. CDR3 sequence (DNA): TGCGCCAGCAGCCAAGAAACCCGGACATCTGGGGCCAACGTCCTGACTTTC. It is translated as CASSQETRTSGANVLTF.

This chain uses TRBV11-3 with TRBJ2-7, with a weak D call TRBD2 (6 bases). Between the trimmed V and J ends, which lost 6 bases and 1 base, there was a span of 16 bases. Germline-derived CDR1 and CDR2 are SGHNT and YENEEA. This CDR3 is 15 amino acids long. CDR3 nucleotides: TGTGCCAGCAGGTGGGCGGGGCTCGGGTCCTACGAGCAGTACTTC. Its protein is CASRWAGLGSYEQYF.

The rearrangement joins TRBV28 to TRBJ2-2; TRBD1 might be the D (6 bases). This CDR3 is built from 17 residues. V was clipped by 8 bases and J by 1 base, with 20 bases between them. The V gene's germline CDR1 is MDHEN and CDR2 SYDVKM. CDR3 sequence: CASEYGRGRVNTGELFF. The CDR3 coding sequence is TGTGCCAGCGAGTACGGCAGGGGTAGGGTGAACACCGGGGAGCTGTTTTTT.

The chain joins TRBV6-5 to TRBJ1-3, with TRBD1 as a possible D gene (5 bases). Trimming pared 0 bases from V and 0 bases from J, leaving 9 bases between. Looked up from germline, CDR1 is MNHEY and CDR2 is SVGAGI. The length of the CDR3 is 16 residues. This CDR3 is CASSYSRGGSGNTIYF. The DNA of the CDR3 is TGTGCCAGCAGTTACTCGAGGGGAGGCTCTGGAAACACCATATATTTT.

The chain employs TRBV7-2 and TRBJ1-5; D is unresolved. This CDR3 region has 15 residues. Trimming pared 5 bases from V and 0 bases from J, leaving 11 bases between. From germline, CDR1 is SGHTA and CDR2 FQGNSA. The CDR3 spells CASSAWADSNQPQHF. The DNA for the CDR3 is TGTGCCAGCAGCGCCTGGGCAGATAGCAATCAGCCCCAGCATTTT.

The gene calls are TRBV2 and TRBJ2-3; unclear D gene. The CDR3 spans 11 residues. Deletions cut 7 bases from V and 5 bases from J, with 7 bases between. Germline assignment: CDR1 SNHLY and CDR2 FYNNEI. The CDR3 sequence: CASKFEDTQYF. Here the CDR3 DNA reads TGTGCCAGCAAGTTCGAAGATACGCAGTATTTT.

DNA for the CDR3: TGTGCCAGCAGTTTATCCTCGGGGGCCGGACGCGGTTCCTACGAGCAGTACTTC. Translation: CASSLSSGAGRGSYEQYF. The chain carries TRBV28 and TRBJ2-7; D is perhaps TRBD1 or TRBD2 (6 bases each). CDR3 size: 18 residues. The V gene's germline CDR1 is MDHEN and CDR2 SYDVKM. V dropped 1 base and J dropped 1 base, with 20 bases sitting between them.

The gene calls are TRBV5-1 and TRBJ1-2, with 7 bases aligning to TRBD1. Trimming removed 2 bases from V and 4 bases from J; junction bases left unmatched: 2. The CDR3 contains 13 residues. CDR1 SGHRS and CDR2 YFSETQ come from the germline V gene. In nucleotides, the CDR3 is TGCGCCAGCAGCTTAGGGACAGCCTATGGCTACACCTTC. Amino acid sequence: CASSLGTAYGYTF.

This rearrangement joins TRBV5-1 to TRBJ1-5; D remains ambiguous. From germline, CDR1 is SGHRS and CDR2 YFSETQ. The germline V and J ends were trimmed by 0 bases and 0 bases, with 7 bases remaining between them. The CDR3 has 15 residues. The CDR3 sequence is CASSLGPYSNQPQHF. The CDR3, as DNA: TGCGCCAGCAGCTTGGGACCGTATAGCAATCAGCCCCAGCATTTT.

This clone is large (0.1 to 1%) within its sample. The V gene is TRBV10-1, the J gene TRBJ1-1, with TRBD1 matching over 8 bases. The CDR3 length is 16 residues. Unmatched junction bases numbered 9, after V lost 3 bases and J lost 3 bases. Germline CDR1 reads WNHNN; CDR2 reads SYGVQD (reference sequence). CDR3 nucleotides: TGCGCCAGCAGTGATTTTCCCAGGGGGCGAGACACTGAAGCTTTCTTT. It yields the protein CASSDFPRGRDTEAFF.

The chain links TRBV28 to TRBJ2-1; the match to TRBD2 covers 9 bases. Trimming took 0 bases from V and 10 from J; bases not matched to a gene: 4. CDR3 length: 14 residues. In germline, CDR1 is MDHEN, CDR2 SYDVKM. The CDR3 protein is CASSLWREGWEQFF. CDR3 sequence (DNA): TGTGCCAGCAGTTTATGGCGGGAGGGTTGGGAGCAGTTCTTC. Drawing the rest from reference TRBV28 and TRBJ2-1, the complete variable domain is DVKVTQSSRYLVKRTGEKVFLECVQDMDHENMFWYRQDPGLGLRLIYFSYDVKMKEKGDIPEGYSVSREKKERFSLILESASTNQTSMYLCASSLWREGWEQFFGPGTRLTVL.

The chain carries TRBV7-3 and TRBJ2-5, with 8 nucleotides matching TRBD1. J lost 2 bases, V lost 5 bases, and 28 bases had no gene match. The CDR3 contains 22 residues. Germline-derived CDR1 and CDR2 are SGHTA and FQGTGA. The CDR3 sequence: CASSPTGTGLGKGRPLQETQYF. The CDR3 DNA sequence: TGTGCCAGCAGCCCTACCGGGACAGGACTCGGGAAGGGTCGGCCTCTGCAAGAGACCCAGTACTTC.

The DNA for the CDR3 is TGTGCCAGCAGCTTCCTCGGGGGCCAGGGAGATACGCAGTATTTT. Amino acid sequence: CASSFLGGQGDTQYF. J is TRBJ2-3 and V is TRBV7-9; the D call may be TRBD1 or TRBD2 (6 bases each). CDR1 and CDR2 from the germline V gene are SEHNR and FQNEAQ (reference sequence). The V end was cut by 3 bases, the J end by 5 bases, with 15 bases between. The CDR3 runs 15 residues.

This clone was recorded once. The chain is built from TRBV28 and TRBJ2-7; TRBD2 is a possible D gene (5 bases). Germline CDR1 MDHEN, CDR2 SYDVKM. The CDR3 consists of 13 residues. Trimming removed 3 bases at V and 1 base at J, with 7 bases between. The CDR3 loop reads CASSLGASYEQYF. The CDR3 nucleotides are TGTGCCAGCAGTTTGGGAGCTTCCTACGAGCAGTACTTC.

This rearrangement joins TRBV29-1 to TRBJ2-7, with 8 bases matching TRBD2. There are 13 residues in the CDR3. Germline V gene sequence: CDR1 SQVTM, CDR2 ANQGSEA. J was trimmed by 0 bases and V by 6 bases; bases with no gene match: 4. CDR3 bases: TGCAGCGTGAAAACTAGCGGCTCCTACGAGCAGTACTTC. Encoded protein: CSVKTSGSYEQYF.